This TCR beta chain was obtained from a study of cytomegalovirus exposure and HLA in healthy donors. The CDR3 loop spans 14 amino acids. The V end was cut by 8 bases, the J end by 4 bases, with 15 bases between. The germline CDR1 and CDR2 sequences are MNHNY and SVGAGI (reference sequence). This clone has just a few counts. Researchers ran the PCR with 60 Vbeta and 13 Jbeta primers. Repertoires were generated with immunoSEQ multiplex PCR, while TCRdb's copy carries only in-frame clones and drops some. Seen here are some 120,000 clones, roughly two thirds observed once, and the top ten hold around 1.6%.

What was sequenced was PBMCs. The chain joins TRBV6-6 to TRBJ2-1; weak D call: TRBD2 (6 bases). The receptor was derived from a man aged 30 to 45 in good health and CMV-seropositive. The CDR3 sequence: CASGTPIWYNEQFF. The CDR3 nucleotides read TGTGCCAGCGGGACTCCTATATGGTACAATGAGCAGTTCTTC.